The 24 T cell receptor beta chains in this list originate from one sample, sequenced in a study of regulatory T cells in long-lasting Graves disease. According to the study, TCR beta libraries were built with iRepertoire HTBI primers and CDR3-region Arm-PCR. Each CDR3 protein gets one entry after TCRdb re-called the multiplex PCR reads with MiXCR. Of about 320,000 distinct CDR3 sequences listed, 18% are singletons. Time point noted: newly diagnosed GD, antithyroid drugs for less than 3 months. There was RNA extracted from PBMCs, and the TCR library was made from it. The sequencing used peripheral blood mononuclear cells (PBMCs), collected at new diagnosis, from a patient treated with antithyroid drugs. The receptors were sampled from a female donor with Graves disease.

In this sample, this clonotype turned up many times. The chain carries TRBV6-1 and TRBJ2-2; the D call may be TRBD1 or TRBD2 (5 bases each). The germline gives CDR1 MNHNS, CDR2 SASEGT. The V end was cut by 5 bases, the J end by 3 bases, with 16 bases between. This CDR3 region has 16 residues. This CDR3 is CASSNPGPLYTGELFF. DNA of the CDR3: TGTGCCAGCAGTAACCCGGGGCCCCTTTACACCGGGGAGCTGTTTTTT.

This clonotype is labeled medium-sized. The chain combines TRBV12-3 or TRBV12-4 with TRBJ2-5, with TRBD2 matching over 12 bases. The CDR3 length is 16 residues. The junction had 7 bases not matched to a gene; V was cut back by 4 bases and J by 4 bases. The DNA of the CDR3 is TGTGCCAGCAGTTCTTCACTAGCGGGAGGTGGAGAGACCCAGTACTTC. Translated: CASSSSLAGGGETQYF.

This clonotype was observed many times. At one of its ends the junction is not consistent with the germline gene, which may arise from a read error. In DNA, the CDR3 is TGCGCCAGCAGTGATCGAGAGACCCAGTACTTC. This gives the protein CASSDRETQYF. The chain recombines TRBV6-1 with TRBJ2-5; no definite D call. The germline V gene encodes CDR1 MNHNS and CDR2 SASEGT. The CDR3 has 11 residues.

This clonotype has only a few counts. The rearrangement uses TRBV10-3 and TRBJ2-3; D may correspond to TRBD1 or TRBD2 (5 bases each). CDR1 and CDR2 from the germline V gene are ENHRY and SYGVKD. The germline V and J ends were trimmed by 4 bases and 1 base, with 15 bases remaining between them. The CDR3 is 16 amino acids. Written as DNA, the CDR3 is TGTGCCATCAGTGGAAGGGAAGGGGACGGCACAGATACGCAGTATTTT. Its protein is CAISGREGDGTDTQYF.

This rearrangement joins TRBV5-4 to TRBJ2-5, with D perhaps TRBD1 (6 bases). Germline CDR1 and CDR2: SGHNT and YYREEE (reference sequence). V lost 4 bases and J 3 bases, leaving 19 bases between the germline ends. There are 16 residues in the CDR3. For the CDR3, the DNA is TGTGCCAGCAGCCTGAGACAGACAGGCATCGAAGAGACCCAGTACTTC. Translating gives CASSLRQTGIEETQYF.

Only a few counts were recorded for this clonotype. The chain is built from TRBV27 and TRBJ2-1; the D gene is possibly TRBD2 (6 bases). From germline, CDR1 is MNHEY and CDR2 SMNVEV (reference sequence). This CDR3 is built from 13 residues. Trimming pared 4 bases from V and 6 bases from J, leaving 10 bases between. The CDR3: CASSWDWGNEQFF. The CDR3 bases are TGTGCCAGCAGTTGGGACTGGGGCAATGAGCAGTTCTTC.

Only a few counts were recorded for this clonotype. A far larger clone is one nucleotide away, so this likely arose from a read error. The J gene is TRBJ2-5, the V gene TRBV12-3 or TRBV12-4; D is unresolved. Trimming removed 3 bases at V and 11 bases at J, with 19 bases between. The CDR3 runs 14 residues. CDR3 region: CASSFLPSYNEQYF. In nucleotides, the CDR3 is TGTGCCAGCAGTTTTCTACCTTCCTACAATGAGCAGTACTTC.

This clonotype was observed many times. The chain combines TRBV30 with TRBJ2-1; 8 bases fit TRBD2. V shed 4 bases and J 3 bases; nucleotides not matched to a gene: 8. Germline CDR1 and CDR2: GTSNPN and SVGIG (reference sequence). The CDR3 covers 15 residues. Written as DNA, the CDR3 is TGTGCCTGGACCACCGGGAGGGGGGGCTACAATGAGCAGTTCTTC. This sequence encodes CAWTTGRGGYNEQFF. Full variable domain (remainder filled in from reference TRBV30 and TRBJ2-1): SQTIHQWPATLVQPVGSPLSLECTVEGTSNPNLYWYRQAAGRGLQLLFYSVGIGQISSEVPQNLSASRPQDRQFILSSKKLLLSDSGFYLCAWTTGRGGYNEQFFGPGTRLTVL.

This clonotype has ten or more counts. The rearrangement uses TRBV18 and TRBJ1-1, with D uncertain. Trimming shortened V by 6 bases and J by 8 bases, and 13 bases separated the two germline ends. This CDR3 spans 12 amino acids. Germline V gene lookup returns CDR1 KGHSH and CDR2 LQKENI. In DNA, the CDR3 is TGTGCCAGCTCCCGCCAGGAAGAGGAAGCTTTCTTT. Encoded protein: CASSRQEEEAFF.

This clonotype was seen at least ten times. V gene TRBV30 combines with J gene TRBJ2-5; 8 nucleotides line up with TRBD2. Unmatched junction bases numbered 3, after V lost 5 bases and J lost 4 bases. Germline V lookup: CDR1 GTSNPN, CDR2 SVGIG (reference sequence). The CDR3 extends over 12 amino acids. The CDR3 DNA reads TGTGCCTGGGAGCGGGGGAGAGAGACCCAGTACTTC. Its translation is CAWERGRETQYF.

Details on this clonotype: A much larger clone lies one base from this, so it may be a read error. The chain carries TRBV19 and TRBJ2-1; possible D gene TRBD2, 6 bases. The ends were cut back, 5 bases at V and 13 bases at J, with 24 bases in the middle. CDR1 and CDR2 (germline): LNHDA, SQIVND (reference sequence). CDR3 length equals 15 residues. The CDR3: CASSESFGARGTQFF. The CDR3 nucleotides read TGTGCCAGTAGTGAATCGTTCGGAGCCCGGGGGACCCAGTTCTTC.

Turning to this clonotype: Possible read error: a much larger clone is one base away. The rearrangement links TRBV6-1 to TRBJ2-7; a weak D match, TRBD2 (5 bases). This CDR3 comprises 13 residues. Germline CDR1 and CDR2: MNHNS and SASEGT. The V end lost 8 bases, the J end lost 4 bases, and 15 bases lay between the germline ends. In DNA, the CDR3 is TGTGCCAGCCGGCGTGGGTGGGAGTACGAGCAGTACTTC. Its translation is CASRRGWEYEQYF.

This clonotype was picked up many times. The V gene is TRBV2, the J gene TRBJ2-1, with TRBD2 matching over 7 bases. Germline CDR1 is SNHLY and CDR2 is FYNNEI. With V trimmed by 4 bases and J by 7 bases, 10 bases remained unmatched. This CDR3 has 15 amino acids. The CDR3 bases are TGTGCCAGCAGTGGATTGGGCGGGAGCGGGAATGAGCAGTTCTTC. It yields the protein CASSGLGGSGNEQFF.

As to this clonotype: A read error is the likely source, as a far larger clone sits one nucleotide away. J is TRBJ1-1 and V is TRBV12-3 or TRBV12-4; TRBD1 agrees at 7 bases. This CDR3 has 13 residues. The CDR3 region is CASSSPGQVQASF. The CDR3 DNA is TGTGCCAGCAGTTCCCCTGGACAGGTTCAAGCTTCCTTT.

This clonotype has a count of ten or more. This chain links TRBV19 with TRBJ2-1, with a possible D match to TRBD2 (5 bases). The CDR3 runs 14 residues. Germline CDR1 LNHDA, CDR2 SQIVND (reference sequence). Deletions cut 4 bases from V and 4 bases from J, with 11 bases between. The CDR3 bases are TGTGCCAGTAGTACTCGACTAATTTACAATGAGCAGTTCTTC. Encoded protein: CASSTRLIYNEQFF.

This clonotype showed up many times. The chain has TRBV25-1 and TRBJ2-1; unclear D gene. The CDR3 has 14 residues. From germline, CDR1 is MGHDK and CDR2 SYGVNS. Trimming shortened V by 2 bases and J by 8 bases, and 13 bases separated the two germline ends. The CDR3 spells CASSEIGPRDEQFF. Written as DNA, the CDR3 is TGTGCCAGCAGTGAAATTGGCCCACGCGATGAGCAGTTCTTC.

A remark on this clonotype: This may be a read error: a much more frequent sequence differs by one nucleotide. The chain employs TRBV2 and TRBJ2-7; TRBD2 matches 9 bases. This CDR3 has 16 residues. The germline V gene has CDR1 SNHLY and CDR2 FYNNEI. V shed 4 bases, J shed 7 bases, and the junction held 14 bases outside the gene matches. The CDR3 bases are TGTGCCAGCAGTGCGGGTAGCGGGGGCTCCTACAATGAGCAGTACTTC. This gives the protein CASSAGSGGSYNEQYF.

The chain couples TRBV19 to TRBJ2-1; 10 bases fit TRBD1. V lost 10 bases, J lost 8 bases, and 20 bases stayed unmatched. Germline V gives CDR1 LNHDA, CDR2 SQIVND (reference sequence). The CDR3 extends over 17 amino acids. Written as DNA, the CDR3 is TGTGCCACCACCGGGACAGGGGTCCTCACCCCCGTCGATGAGCAGTTCTTC. Its protein is CATTGTGVLTPVDEQFF.

J is TRBJ1-2 and V is TRBV6-4, with D tentatively TRBD1 (6 bases). The CDR3 is 14 amino acids. Germline loops: CDR1 MRHNA, CDR2 SNTAGT. Trimming pared 0 bases from V and 4 bases from J, leaving 9 bases between. CDR3 sequence: CASSDSQGAYGYTF. CDR3 nucleotide sequence: TGTGCCAGCAGTGACTCACAGGGCGCCTATGGCTACACCTTC.

In this sample, this clonotype turned up many times. CDR3 loop: CASSSRQGGNTEAFF. CDR3 in DNA: TGTGCCAGCAGCTCCCGACAGGGGGGGAACACTGAAGCTTTCTTT. The chain has TRBV7-4 and TRBJ1-1; 9 bases match TRBD1. The CDR3 contains 15 residues. Germline trimming cut 4 bases from V and 1 base from J; bases unmatched to any gene: 4. Looked up from germline, CDR1 is SGHVT and CDR2 is SQSDAQ.

This clonotype was detected many times. This chain uses TRBV10-2 with TRBJ1-5, with D possibly matching TRBD1 (5 bases). This CDR3 is built from 14 residues. Per the germline V gene, CDR1 is WSHSY and CDR2 is SAAADI. Deletions cut 6 bases from V and 7 bases from J, with 16 bases between. CDR3 in amino acids: CASRSDGTGQPQHF. CDR3 nucleotides: TGCGCCAGCAGATCGGACGGGACGGGCCAGCCCCAGCATTTT.

There are a few counts of this clonotype. A far larger clone is just one base off, so this is likely a read error. The chain is built from TRBV29-1 and TRBJ2-7; D perhaps matches TRBD1 (5 bases). CDR1 is SQVTM, CDR2 ANQGSEA, per germline. The CDR3 runs to 13 residues. V was clipped by 1 base and J by 7 bases, with 14 bases between them. CDR3 sequence (DNA): TGCAGCGTTGAAGGGACAACCTACAATGAGCAGTACTTC. Translated, it gives CSVEGTTYNEQYF.

The chain carries TRBV20-1 and TRBJ2-2; 10 bases agree with TRBD1. The CDR3 runs to 14 residues. After removal of 6 bases from V and 5 bases from J, the junction contained 6 bases not matched to a gene. Looked up from germline, CDR1 is DFQATT and CDR2 is SNEGSKA (reference sequence). This CDR3 is CSAIDRGRTGELFF. In nucleotides, the CDR3 is TGCAGTGCAATCGACAGGGGGCGGACCGGGGAGCTGTTTTTT.

This clonotype was counted many times. The rearrangement joins TRBV10-3 to TRBJ2-2; 13 nucleotides align to TRBD2. Germline V gene sequence: CDR1 ENHRY, CDR2 SYGVKD. The V and J ends lost 10 bases and 3 bases, in that order; junction bases with no gene match: 14. The CDR3 length is 18 residues. DNA of the CDR3: TGTGCCACCTACCCCGGACTAGCGGGAGTTGTAGACACCGGGGAGCTGTTTTTT. Protein product: CATYPGLAGVVDTGELFF.